The entry below describes one T cell receptor (beta chain). The study profiled TCR beta VDJ and CDR3 using genomic DNA as template. Via MiXCR, TCRdb re-called the reads, giving one row per CDR3 protein. The sample holds roughly 160,000 distinct CDR3 sequences; just under 65% are singletons and the top ten take about 41%. This sample is part of a study of CD8+CD57+ T cells in acquired aplastic anemia. The overall study: Sorted CD4+ plus CD8+ cells gave DNA averaging approximately 3.2 ug.

The CDR3 is 13 amino acids. V lost 5 bases and J lost 5, with 12 bases in between. Germline loops: CDR1 SGHVS, CDR2 FNYEAQ. The clonotype originates from a human donor in good health. Sequencing used sorted CD4+, CD8+, or CD8+CD57+ T cells (not recorded which) from PBMCs. This chain joins TRBV7-6 and TRBJ1-1; D might be TRBD1 (5 bases). The CDR3, as DNA: TGTGCCAGCAGCCGCTCACAGGTAACTGAAGCTTTCTTT. The encoded protein is CASSRSQVTEAFF.